This paragraph covers one T cell receptor (beta chain) sequence. What it recognizes is unknown. This entry belongs to a study of cytomegalovirus exposure and HLA in healthy donors. Whole-study findings and limits: Follow-up analysis found HLA locus-dependent TCR association rates, highest for DRB1 and lowest for HLA-C. Reports showed the classifier diagnosing cytomegalovirus status with high specificity and sensitivity. Later work found most CMV-associated TCR beta chains apparently HLA-restricted.

V was clipped by 9 bases and J by 2 bases; unmatched bases: 5. CDR1 and CDR2 from the germline V gene are SGHDT and YYEEEE. The CDR3 runs 14 residues. The PCR ran on 60 Vbeta and 13 Jbeta primers. The protocol was immunoSEQ multiplex PCR, while the TCRdb copy is restricted to in-frame clones and leaves out a portion. The sample has roughly 100,000 clones; 60% to 75% are singletons. V gene TRBV5-6 combines with J gene TRBJ2-6; 7 positions match TRBD1. Material for sequencing was PBMCs. This sequence was found in a male donor in good health and CMV-seropositive. The DNA for the CDR3 is TGTGCCACCCAGACAGGGACTGGGGCCAACGTCCTGACTTTC. This encodes CATQTGTGANVLTF.